Shown below are 6 T cell receptor beta chains from a single sample sequenced in a study of blood T cell repertoires in COVID-19. Sequencing was performed with immunoSEQ multiplex PCR; in TCRdb, only in-frame clones are kept and a portion is missing. The table has about 140,000 clones, around four fifths seen once. The sample consisted of PBMCs or T cells enriched from blood (not recorded which). All receptors derive from a woman in her 50s with acute COVID-19.

The chain recombines TRBV5-5 with TRBJ1-2; D is unclear. The length of the CDR3 is 14 residues. V shed 0 bases and J shed 6 bases, with 12 bases lying between them. Germline V gives CDR1 SGHKS, CDR2 YYEKEE (reference sequence). The CDR3 protein is CASSLGWRDHGYTF. In DNA, the CDR3 is TGTGCCAGCAGCTTGGGTTGGCGGGATCATGGCTACACCTTC.

This clone was detected only once. One end of the junction does not line up with germline, which may come from a read error. The chain uses TRBV7-9 and TRBJ1-2, with D maybe TRBD1 (6 bases). Germline V gives CDR1 SEHNR, CDR2 FQNEAQ (reference sequence). This CDR3 contains 14 residues. CDR3 protein: CASSPVPGTSRPSF. The CDR3 DNA sequence: TGTGCCAGCAGCCCAGTACCCGGGACATCGAGACCCTCCTTC.

This chain joins TRBV7-9 and TRBJ2-7; the D gene is possibly TRBD1 (5 bases). V dropped 4 bases and J dropped 7 bases, with 17 bases sitting between them. CDR1 is SEHNR, CDR2 FQNEAQ, per germline (reference sequence). The CDR3 covers 14 residues. The CDR3 reads CASSSPARAGEQYF. CDR3 coding DNA: TGTGCCAGCAGCTCTCCCGCCAGGGCAGGTGAGCAGTACTTC.

The V and J genes are TRBV4-2 and TRBJ1-2; 7 bases fit TRBD1. The CDR3 has 18 amino acids. The germline V gene encodes CDR1 LGHNA and CDR2 YNFKEQ. V trimming: 0 bases; J trimming: 1 base; junction bases outside the gene matches: 11. The CDR3 DNA follows: TGTGCCAGCAGCCAAGATCTAGGGGGACAGACTATTAACTATGGCTACACCTTC. Translated: CASSQDLGGQTINYGYTF.

V usage is TRBV5-1 and J usage is TRBJ1-2; 11 nucleotides agree with TRBD1. CDR3 length: 14 amino acids. Germline values: CDR1 SGHRS, CDR2 YFSETQ. V lost 4 bases, J lost 8 bases, and 7 bases stayed unmatched. Here the CDR3 reads CASSAGTGGGGYTF. The CDR3 nucleotides read TGCGCCAGCAGCGCAGGGACAGGGGGAGGCGGCTACACCTTC. The variable domain in full, completed from reference TRBV5-1 and TRBJ1-2, reads KAGVTQTPRYLIKTRGQQVTLSCSPISGHRSVSWYQQTPGQGLQFLFEYFSETQRNKGNFPGRFSGRQFSNSRSEMNVSTLELGDSALYLCASSAGTGGGGYTFGSGTRLTVV.

V is TRBV2 and J is TRBJ2-7, with 7 bases fitting TRBD2. The V gene end was trimmed by 2 bases and the J gene end by 5 bases; junction bases not matched to a gene: 6. Germline-derived CDR1 and CDR2 are SNHLY and FYNNEI. The CDR3 runs 14 residues. Written as DNA, the CDR3 is TGTGCCAGCAGTGAATTTGCGGGAGTAAACGAGCAGTACTTC. As protein: CASSEFAGVNEQYF.